The sample holds a few counts of the clone carrying this TCR beta chain. Its antigen is currently unknown. There are 15 residues in the CDR3. Germline V gene lookup returns CDR1 MNHEY and CDR2 SVGAGI. Trimming cost V 0 bases and J 4 bases, with 9 bases left between them. TCRdb reprocessed the reads with MiXCR, giving one entry per CDR3 protein. The table includes approximately 990,000 distinct CDR3 sequences, approximately 31% detected once. The data stem from a study of T cell repertoires in cytomegalovirus infection. Study-wide results and caveats: Dominant in the ex vivo response were TCR beta clonotypes restricted by HLA-C and specific for CMV. CMV carriers having the relevant HLA were flagged by cumulative public TCR beta family frequency.

The receptor was derived from a human donor in good health (CMV status not recorded). Some clones in this sample may be carry-over from other donors' samples. Specimen: cultured CD8+ T cells from PBMCs, collected from culture after CMV antigen stimulation. This chain links TRBV6-5 with TRBJ2-2; D is undetermined. DNA of the CDR3: TGTGCCAGCAGTTACTCGGGGTTAATCACCGGGGAGCTGTTTTTT. As protein: CASSYSGLITGELFF.